The clone carrying this TCR beta chain was seen just once. Its cognate antigen is unknown. This record comes from a study of cytomegalovirus exposure and HLA in healthy donors. General study findings and limits: Using the classifier, cytomegalovirus status was reportedly diagnosed with high specificity and sensitivity.

Losses at the gene ends were 3 bases for V and 3 bases for J; bases not matched to a gene: 5. CDR1 is KGHSH, CDR2 LQKENI, per germline. The CDR3 consists of 15 residues. Produced via immunoSEQ multiplex PCR; TCRdb's table is partial and in-frame only. The table lists roughly 70,000 clones, roughly 95% of them singletons. This clonotype was sampled from a man in his late teens or twenties in good health and CMV-seronegative. The chain links TRBV18 to TRBJ2-7; 10 bases match TRBD1. The sequencing input was PBMCs. The CDR3 nucleotides read TGTGCCAGCTCACCCGCCGGGACAGGGGTCTACGAGCAGTACTTC. It yields the protein CASSPAGTGVYEQYF.